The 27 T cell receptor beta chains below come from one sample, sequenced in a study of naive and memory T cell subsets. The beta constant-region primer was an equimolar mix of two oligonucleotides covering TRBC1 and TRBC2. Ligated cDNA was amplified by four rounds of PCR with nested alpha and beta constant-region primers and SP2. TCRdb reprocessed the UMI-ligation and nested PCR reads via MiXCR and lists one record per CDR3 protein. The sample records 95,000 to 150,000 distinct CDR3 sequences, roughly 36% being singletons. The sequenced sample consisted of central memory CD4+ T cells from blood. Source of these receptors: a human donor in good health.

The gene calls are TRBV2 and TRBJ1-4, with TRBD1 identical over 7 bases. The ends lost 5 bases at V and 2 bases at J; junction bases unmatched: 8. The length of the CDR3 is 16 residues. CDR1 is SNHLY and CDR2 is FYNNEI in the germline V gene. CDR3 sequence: CASSLGWGQTNEKLFF. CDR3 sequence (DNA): TGTGCCAGCAGTCTCGGTTGGGGACAGACTAATGAAAAACTGTTTTTT.

CDR3 in DNA: TGCAGTGCTAGATCGGGACTAGCGGGAGGCACTTACTCCTACGAGCAGTACTTC. It encodes CSARSGLAGGTYSYEQYF. The J gene is TRBJ2-7, the V gene TRBV20-1, with 15 bases that match TRBD2. Germline V gene sequence: CDR1 DFQATT, CDR2 SNEGSKA (reference sequence). There are 18 residues in the CDR3. V was pared by 2 bases and J by 0 bases, with 8 bases of the junction left unmatched.

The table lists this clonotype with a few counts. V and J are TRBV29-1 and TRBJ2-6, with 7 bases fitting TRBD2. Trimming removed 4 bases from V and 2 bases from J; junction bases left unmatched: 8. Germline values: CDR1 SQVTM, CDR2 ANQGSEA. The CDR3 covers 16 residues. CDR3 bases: TGCAGCGTTGTAGGCCGGGGGGAACCTGGGGCCAACGTCCTGACTTTC. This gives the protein CSVVGRGEPGANVLTF.

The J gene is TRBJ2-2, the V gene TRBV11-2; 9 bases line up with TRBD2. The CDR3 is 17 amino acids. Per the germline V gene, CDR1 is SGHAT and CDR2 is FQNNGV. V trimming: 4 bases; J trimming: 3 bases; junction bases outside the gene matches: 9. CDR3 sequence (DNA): TGTGCCAGCAGCTCATTTAGCGGGAGAGGGTACACCGGGGAGCTGTTTTTT. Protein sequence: CASSSFSGRGYTGELFF.

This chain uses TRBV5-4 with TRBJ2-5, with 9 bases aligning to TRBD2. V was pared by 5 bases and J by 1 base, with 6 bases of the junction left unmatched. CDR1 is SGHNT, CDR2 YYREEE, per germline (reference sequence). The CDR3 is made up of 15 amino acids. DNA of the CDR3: TGTGCCAGCAGTAGCGGGAGTTTGGGCCAAGAGACCCAGTACTTC. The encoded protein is CASSSGSLGQETQYF.

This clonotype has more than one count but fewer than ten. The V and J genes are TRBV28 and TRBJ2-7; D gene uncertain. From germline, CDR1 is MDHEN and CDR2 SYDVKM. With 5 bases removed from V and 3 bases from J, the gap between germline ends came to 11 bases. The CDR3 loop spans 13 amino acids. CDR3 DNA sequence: TGTGCCAGCAGTCCAGACGGTCACTACGAGCAGTACTTC. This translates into CASSPDGHYEQYF. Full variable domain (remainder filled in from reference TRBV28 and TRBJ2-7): DVKVTQSSRYLVKRTGEKVFLECVQDMDHENMFWYRQDPGLGLRLIYFSYDVKMKEKGDIPEGYSVSREKKERFSLILESASTNQTSMYLCASSPDGHYEQYFGPGTRLTVT.

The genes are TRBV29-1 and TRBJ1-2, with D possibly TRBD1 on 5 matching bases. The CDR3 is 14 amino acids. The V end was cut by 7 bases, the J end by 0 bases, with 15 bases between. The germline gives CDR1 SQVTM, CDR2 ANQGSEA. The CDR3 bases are TGCAGCGGAAGCAGGGAAGATTCTAACTATGGCTACACCTTC. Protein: CSGSREDSNYGYTF. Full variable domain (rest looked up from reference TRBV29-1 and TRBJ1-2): SAVISQKPSRDICQRGTSLTIQCQVDSQVTMMFWYRQQPGQSLTLIATANQGSEATYESGFVIDKFPISRPNLTFSTLTVSNMSPEDSSIYLCSGSREDSNYGYTFGSGTRLTVV.

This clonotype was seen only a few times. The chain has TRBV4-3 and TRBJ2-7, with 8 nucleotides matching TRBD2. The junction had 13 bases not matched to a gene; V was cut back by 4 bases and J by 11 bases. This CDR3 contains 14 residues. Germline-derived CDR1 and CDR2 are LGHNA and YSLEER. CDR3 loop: CASSLGIAGSPEYF. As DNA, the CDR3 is TGCGCCAGCAGCCTCGGGATAGCGGGGTCTCCTGAGTACTTC.

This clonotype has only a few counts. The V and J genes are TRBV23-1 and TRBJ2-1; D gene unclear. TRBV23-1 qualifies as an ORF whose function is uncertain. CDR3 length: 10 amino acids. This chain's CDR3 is CANPSWEQFF. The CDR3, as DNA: TGCGCGAATCCCAGTTGGGAGCAGTTCTTC.

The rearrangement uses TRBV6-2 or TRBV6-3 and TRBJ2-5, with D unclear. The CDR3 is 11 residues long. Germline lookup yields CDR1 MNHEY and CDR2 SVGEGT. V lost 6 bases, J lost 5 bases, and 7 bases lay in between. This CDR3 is CASSRLETQYF. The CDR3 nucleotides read TGTGCCAGCAGCCGATTGGAGACCCAGTACTTC.

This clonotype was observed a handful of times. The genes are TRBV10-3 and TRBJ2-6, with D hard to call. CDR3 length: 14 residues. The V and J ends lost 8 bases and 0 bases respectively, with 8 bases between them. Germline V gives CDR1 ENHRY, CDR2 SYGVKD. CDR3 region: CAIRRNSGANVLTF. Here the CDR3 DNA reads TGTGCCATCCGACGGAACTCTGGGGCCAACGTCCTGACTTTC.

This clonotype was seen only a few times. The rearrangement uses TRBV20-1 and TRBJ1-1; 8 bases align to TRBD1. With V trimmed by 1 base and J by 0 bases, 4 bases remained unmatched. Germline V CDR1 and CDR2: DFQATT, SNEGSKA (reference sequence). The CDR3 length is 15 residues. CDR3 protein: CSARVGQVMNTEAFF. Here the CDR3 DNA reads TGCAGTGCTAGAGTGGGACAGGTCATGAACACTGAAGCTTTCTTT.

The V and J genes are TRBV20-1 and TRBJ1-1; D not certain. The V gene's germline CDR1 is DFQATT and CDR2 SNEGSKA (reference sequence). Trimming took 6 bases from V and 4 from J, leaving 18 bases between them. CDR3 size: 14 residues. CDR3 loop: CSATSRRLVTEAFF. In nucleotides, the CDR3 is TGCAGTGCCACATCGAGGAGATTGGTCACTGAAGCTTTCTTT.

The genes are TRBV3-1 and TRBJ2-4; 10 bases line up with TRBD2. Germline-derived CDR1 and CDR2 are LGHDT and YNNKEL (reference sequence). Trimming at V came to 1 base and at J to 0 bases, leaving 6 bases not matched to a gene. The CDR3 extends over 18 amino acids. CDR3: CASSQASGSEIAKNIQYF. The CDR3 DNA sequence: TGTGCCAGCAGCCAAGCTAGCGGGAGTGAAATAGCCAAAAACATTCAGTACTTC.

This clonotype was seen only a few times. The CDR3 coding sequence is TGCGCCAGCAGCTTGGCGCGGACAGGGAGGGAGACCCAGTACTTC. Its translation: CASSLARTGRETQYF. The chain joins TRBV5-1 to TRBJ2-5, with 8 bases fitting TRBD1. Looked up from germline, CDR1 is SGHRS and CDR2 is YFSETQ. The CDR3 runs 15 residues. V lost 0 bases and J lost 5; bases outside the gene matches: 6.

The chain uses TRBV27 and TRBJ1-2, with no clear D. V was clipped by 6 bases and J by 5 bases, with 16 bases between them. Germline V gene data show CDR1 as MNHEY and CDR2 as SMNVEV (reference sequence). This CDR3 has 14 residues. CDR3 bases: TGTGCCAGCAGCCAGCGGGCCCGTCCGTATGGCTACACCTTC. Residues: CASSQRARPYGYTF.

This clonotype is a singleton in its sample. The CDR3 nucleotides read TGCAGTGCTCCACCCTTTAGGGGACAACCCTACGAGCAGTACTTC. Translated: CSAPPFRGQPYEQYF. The chain couples TRBV20-1 to TRBJ2-7, with D tentatively TRBD1 (6 bases). The CDR3 loop spans 15 amino acids. With 5 bases removed from V and 2 bases from J, the gap between germline ends came to 19 bases. Germline CDR1 reads DFQATT; CDR2 reads SNEGSKA (reference sequence).

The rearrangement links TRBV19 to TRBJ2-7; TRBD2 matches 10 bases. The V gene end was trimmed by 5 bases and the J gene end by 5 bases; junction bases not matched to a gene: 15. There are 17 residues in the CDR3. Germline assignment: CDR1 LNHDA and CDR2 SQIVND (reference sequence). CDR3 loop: CASSAGGPGLAMHEQYF. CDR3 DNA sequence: TGTGCCAGTAGTGCTGGGGGACCGGGACTAGCGATGCACGAGCAGTACTTC. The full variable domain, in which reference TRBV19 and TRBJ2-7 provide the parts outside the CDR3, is DGGITQSPKYLFRKEGQNVTLSCEQNLNHDAMYWYRQDPGQGLRLIYYSQIVNDFQKGDIAEGYSVSREKKESFPLTVTSAQKNPTAFYLCASSAGGPGLAMHEQYFGPGTRLTVT.

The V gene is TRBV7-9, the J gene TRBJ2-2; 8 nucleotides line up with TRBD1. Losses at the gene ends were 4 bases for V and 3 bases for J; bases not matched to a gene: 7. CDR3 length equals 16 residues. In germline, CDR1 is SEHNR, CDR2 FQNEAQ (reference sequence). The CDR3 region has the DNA TGTGCCAGCAGCTCGCGAGAACAGGGGGACACCGGGGAGCTGTTTTTT. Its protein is CASSSREQGDTGELFF.

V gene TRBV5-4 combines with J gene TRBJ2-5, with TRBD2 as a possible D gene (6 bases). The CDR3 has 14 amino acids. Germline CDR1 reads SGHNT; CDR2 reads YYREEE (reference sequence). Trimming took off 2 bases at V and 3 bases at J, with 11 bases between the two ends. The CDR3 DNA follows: TGTGCCAGCAGCTTTGATAGCGGAAAAGAGACCCAGTACTTC. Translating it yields CASSFDSGKETQYF. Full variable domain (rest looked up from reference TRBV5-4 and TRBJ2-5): ETGVTQSPTHLIKTRGQQVTLRCSSQSGHNTVSWYQQALGQGPQFIFQYYREEENGRGNFPPRFSGLQFPNYSSELNVNALELDDSALYLCASSFDSGKETQYFGPGTRLLVL.

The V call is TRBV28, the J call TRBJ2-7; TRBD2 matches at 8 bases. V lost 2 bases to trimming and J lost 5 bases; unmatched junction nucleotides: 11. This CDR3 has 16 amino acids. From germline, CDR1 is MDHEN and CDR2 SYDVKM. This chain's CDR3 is CASSLAAGVTLNEQYF. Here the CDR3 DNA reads TGTGCCAGCAGTTTAGCAGCGGGAGTTACGTTGAACGAGCAGTACTTC.

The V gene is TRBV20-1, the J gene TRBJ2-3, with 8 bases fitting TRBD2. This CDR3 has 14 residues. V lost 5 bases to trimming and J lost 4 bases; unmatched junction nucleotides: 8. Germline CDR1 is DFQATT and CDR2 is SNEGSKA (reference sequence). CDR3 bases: TGCAGTGCTCCAAGCGGGAGCCCTCCAGATACGCAGTATTTT. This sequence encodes CSAPSGSPPDTQYF.

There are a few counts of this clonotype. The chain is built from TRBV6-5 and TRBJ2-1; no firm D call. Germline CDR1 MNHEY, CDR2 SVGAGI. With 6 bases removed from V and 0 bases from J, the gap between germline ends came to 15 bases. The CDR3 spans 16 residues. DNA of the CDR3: TGTGCCAGCAGCCCTCTTTATGGCAGCTCCTACAATGAGCAGTTCTTC. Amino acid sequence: CASSPLYGSSYNEQFF.

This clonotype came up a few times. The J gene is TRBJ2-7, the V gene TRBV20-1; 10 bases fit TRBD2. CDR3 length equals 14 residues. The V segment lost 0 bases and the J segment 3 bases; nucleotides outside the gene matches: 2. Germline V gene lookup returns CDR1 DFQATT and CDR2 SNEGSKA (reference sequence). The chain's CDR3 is CSARDSGRIYEQYF. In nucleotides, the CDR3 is TGCAGTGCTAGAGATAGCGGGAGGATCTACGAGCAGTACTTC.

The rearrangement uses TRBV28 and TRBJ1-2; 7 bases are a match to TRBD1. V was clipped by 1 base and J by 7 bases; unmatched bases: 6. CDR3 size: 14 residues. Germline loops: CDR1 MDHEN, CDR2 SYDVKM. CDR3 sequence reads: CASSLLKGASGYTF. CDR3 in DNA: TGTGCCAGCAGTTTATTGAAGGGGGCGAGTGGCTACACCTTC.

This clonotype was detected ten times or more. The CDR3 loop is CASSLRGTHSTDTQYF. In DNA form, the CDR3 reads TGTGCCAGCAGCTTACGGGGGACCCATAGCACAGATACGCAGTATTTT. The chain combines TRBV7-8 with TRBJ2-3, with D perhaps TRBD2 (6 bases). The CDR3 is 16 amino acids. CDR1 is SGHVS, CDR2 FQNEAQ, per germline. Trimming shortened V by 2 bases and J by 0 bases, and 12 bases separated the two germline ends.

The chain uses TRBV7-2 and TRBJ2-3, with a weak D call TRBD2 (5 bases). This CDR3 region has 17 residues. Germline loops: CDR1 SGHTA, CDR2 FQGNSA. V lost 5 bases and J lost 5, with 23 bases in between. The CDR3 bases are TGTGCCAGCAGCGCCCATCCCCCGAATTTGGCGGGAGATACGCAGTATTTT. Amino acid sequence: CASSAHPPNLAGDTQYF.